The clone carrying this TCR beta chain has only a few counts. Its specificity is not known. The data were taken from a study of shared clonotypes between healthy human individuals. In the authors' methods: Junction-only sequences produced by ImmunoSEQ had no quality scores, so filtering differed. Repertoires were generated with immunoSEQ multiplex PCR, while TCRdb's copy carries only in-frame clones and drops some. That table supplies the V and J calls and clone size; D and trimming were determined from the DNA. The table shows roughly 490,000 clones, with around 78% occurring only once. General observations from the study: Sequencing depth was expected to affect clonotype sharing among donors.

Between the trimmed V and J ends, which lost 0 bases and 1 base, there was a span of 4 bases. Germline V gene lookup returns CDR1 SGHTA and CDR2 FQGNSA. The CDR3 consists of 13 residues. The specimen was PBMCs. The chain joins TRBV7-2 to TRBJ2-7; D uncertain. The receptor was derived from a woman between 40 and 55 years old in good health. Some clones in this sample may be carry-over from other donors' samples. In DNA form, the CDR3 reads TGTGCCAGCAGCTTAGCGCAATCCTACGAGCAGTACTTC. Amino acids: CASSLAQSYEQYF.